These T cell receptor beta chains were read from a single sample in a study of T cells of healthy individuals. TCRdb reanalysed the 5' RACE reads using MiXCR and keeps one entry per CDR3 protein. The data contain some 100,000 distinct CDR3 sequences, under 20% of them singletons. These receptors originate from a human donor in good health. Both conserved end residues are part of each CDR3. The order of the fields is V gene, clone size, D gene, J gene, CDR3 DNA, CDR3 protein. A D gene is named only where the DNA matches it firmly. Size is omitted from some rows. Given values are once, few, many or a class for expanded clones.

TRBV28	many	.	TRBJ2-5	TGTGCCAGCAGTTTTTGGGACTTCAGGGCCTCCACGGAGCAAGAGACCCAGTACTTC	CASSFWDFRASTEQETQYF
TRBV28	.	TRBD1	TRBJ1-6	TGTGCCAGCAGTTTATTGGTGGGACAGGATTCACCCCTCCACTTT	CASSLLVGQDSPLHF
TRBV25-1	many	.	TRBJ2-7	TGTGCCAGCAGTGGAGGGGGGAGAATCTACGAGCAGTACTTC	CASSGGGRIYEQYF
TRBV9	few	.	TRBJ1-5	TGTGCCAGCAGCCCCTCGCCCGGACAGCCCCAGCATTTT	CASSPSPGQPQHF
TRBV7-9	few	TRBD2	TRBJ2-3	TGTGCCAGCAGCTTAAGTAGCGGGAGGCGTAGTGGAACAGATACGCAGTATTTT	CASSLSSGRRSGTDTQYF
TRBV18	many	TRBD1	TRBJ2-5	TGTGCCAGCTCACGACCCGGGACAGTTAAAGAGACCCAGTACTTC	CASSRPGTVKETQYF
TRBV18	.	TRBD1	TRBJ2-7	TGTGCCAGCTCGACAGGGGTCTCGGGGGAGCAGTACTTC	CASSTGVSGEQYF
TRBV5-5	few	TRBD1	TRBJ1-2	TGTGCCAGCAGCCCCAAGGGACAGGACTATGGCTACACCTTC	CASSPKGQDYGYTF
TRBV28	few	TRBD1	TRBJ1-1	TGTGCCAGCAGCCCCAGGATACAGGGGGCGGTAACTGAAGCTTTCTTT	CASSPRIQGAVTEAFF
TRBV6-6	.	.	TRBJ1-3	TGTGCCAGCAGTTACGGGCTTACGGGAGGAAACACCATATATTTT	CASSYGLTGGNTIYF
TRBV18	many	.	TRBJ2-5	TGTGCCAGCTCACCAGACACCCAAGAGACCCAGTACTTC	CASSPDTQETQYF
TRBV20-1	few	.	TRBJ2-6	TGCAGTGCTAGAGATCTAGGGGCTAGTGGGGCCAACGTCCTGACTTTC	CSARDLGASGANVLTF
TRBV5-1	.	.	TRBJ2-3	TGCGCCAGCAGCCCGGGACGGTTAGGCACAGATACGCAGTATTTT	CASSPGRLGTDTQYF
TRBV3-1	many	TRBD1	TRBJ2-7	TGTGCCAGCAGCCAAGAACTGGACAGGGGGGCCCACGAGCAGTACTTC	CASSQELDRGAHEQYF
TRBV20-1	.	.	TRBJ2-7	TGCAGTGCTATGCTTCGGGGCTACGAGCAGTACTTC	CSAMLRGYEQYF
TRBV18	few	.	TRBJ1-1	TGTGCCAGCTCCCCTCAGACCGACACTGAAGCTTTCTTT	CASSPQTDTEAFF
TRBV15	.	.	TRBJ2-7	TGTGCCACCAGCAGGGGCGGATCTTACGAGCAGTACTTC	CATSRGGSYEQYF
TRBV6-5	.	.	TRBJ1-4	TGTGCCAGCAGTCCCCAGGGCCAGTGGGCAGGGAGCTTT	CASSPQGQWAGSF
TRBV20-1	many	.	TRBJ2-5	TGCAGTGCTCCCGTCGCGAAGACCCAGTACTTC	CSAPVAKTQYF
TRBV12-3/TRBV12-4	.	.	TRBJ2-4	TGTGCCAGCGGACTCCAAGAAAACATTCAGTACTTC	CASGLQENIQYF
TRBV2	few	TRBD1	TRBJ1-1	TGTGCCAGCAGGACGGGGGACAGGCATACTTTTTCATGGAACACTGAAGCTTTCTTT	CASRTGDRHTFSWNTEAFF
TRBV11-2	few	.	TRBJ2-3	TGTGCCAGCAGCTTAAGGCGGGACACAGATACGCAGTATTTT	CASSLRRDTDTQYF
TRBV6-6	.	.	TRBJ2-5	TGTGCCAGCAGTTACGTGAACAGGGTAACGGAGACCCAGTACTTC	CASSYVNRVTETQYF
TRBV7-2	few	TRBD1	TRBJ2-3	TGTGCCAGCAGCTTAGGGACAGGTTTCACAGATACGCAGTATTTT	CASSLGTGFTDTQYF
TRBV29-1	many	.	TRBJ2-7	TGCAGCGTTGAAGATCGGACAAGCTACGAGCAGTACTTC	CSVEDRTSYEQYF
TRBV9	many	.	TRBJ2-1	TGTGCCAGCAGCCCCCCGGGCTCTATCGGTGAGCAGTTCTTC	CASSPPGSIGEQFF
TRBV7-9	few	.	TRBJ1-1	TGTGCCAGCAGCTTGAGGGATAACACTGAAGCTTTCTTT	CASSLRDNTEAFF
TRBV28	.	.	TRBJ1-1	TGTGCCAGCACAACAGGGTCTGCTGAAGCTTTCTTT	CASTTGSAEAFF
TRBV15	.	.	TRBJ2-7	TGTGCCACCACGGACCAGAGCTCCTACGAGCAGTACTTC	CATTDQSSYEQYF
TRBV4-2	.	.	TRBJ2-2	TGTGCCAGCAGCCAAGTTTCGGGGGCGAACACCGGGGAGCTGTTTTTT	CASSQVSGANTGELFF
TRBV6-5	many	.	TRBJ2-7	TGTGCCAGCAGTCGTCTCGGCGGTTTCTACGAGCAGTACTTC	CASSRLGGFYEQYF
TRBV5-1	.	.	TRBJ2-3	TGCGCCAGCAGCCAACAGGGACCGAGCACAGATACGCAGTATTTT	CASSQQGPSTDTQYF
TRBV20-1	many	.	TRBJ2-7	TGCAGTGCTCCCACAGGGGGGGACTCCTACGAGCAGTACTTC	CSAPTGGDSYEQYF
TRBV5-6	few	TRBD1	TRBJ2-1	TGTGCCAGCAGCTTGTCTACAGGGGTCTCCTACAATGAGCAGTTCTTC	CASSLSTGVSYNEQFF
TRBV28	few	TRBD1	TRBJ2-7	TGTGCCAGCAGTTGGTCCGGGACAGGGGCCTACGAGCAGTACTTC	CASSWSGTGAYEQYF
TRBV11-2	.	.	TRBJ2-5	TGTGCCAGCAGCGCCGTAGAGACCCAGTACTTC	CASSAVETQYF
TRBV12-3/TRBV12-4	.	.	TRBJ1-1	TGTGCCAGCAGTCACACGACCGGGGGGCGAGCTTTCTTT	CASSHTTGGRAFF